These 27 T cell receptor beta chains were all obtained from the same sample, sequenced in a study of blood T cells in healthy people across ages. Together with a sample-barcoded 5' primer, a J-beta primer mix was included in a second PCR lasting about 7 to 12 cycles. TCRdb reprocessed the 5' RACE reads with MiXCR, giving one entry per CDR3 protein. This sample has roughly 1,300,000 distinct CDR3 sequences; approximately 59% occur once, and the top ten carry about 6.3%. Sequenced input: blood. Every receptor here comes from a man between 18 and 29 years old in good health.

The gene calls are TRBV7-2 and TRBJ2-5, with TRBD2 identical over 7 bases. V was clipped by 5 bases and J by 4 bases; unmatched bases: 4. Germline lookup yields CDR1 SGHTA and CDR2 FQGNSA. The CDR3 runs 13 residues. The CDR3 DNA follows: TGTGCCAGCAGCGCAGCGGGGTCAGAGACCCAGTACTTC. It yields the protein CASSAAGSETQYF.

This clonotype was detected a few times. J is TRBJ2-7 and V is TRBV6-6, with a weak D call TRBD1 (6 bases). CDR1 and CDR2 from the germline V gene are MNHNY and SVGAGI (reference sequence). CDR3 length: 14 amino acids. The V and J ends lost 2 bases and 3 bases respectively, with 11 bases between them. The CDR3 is CASSYVQGIYEQYF. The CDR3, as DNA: TGTGCCAGCAGTTACGTCCAGGGGATCTACGAGCAGTACTTC.

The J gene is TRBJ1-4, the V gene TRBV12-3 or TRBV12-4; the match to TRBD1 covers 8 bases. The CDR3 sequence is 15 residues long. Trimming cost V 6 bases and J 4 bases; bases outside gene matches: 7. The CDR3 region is CASRSGTGLNEKLFF. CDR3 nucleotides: TGTGCCAGCAGAAGCGGGACAGGCCTTAATGAAAAACTGTTTTTT.

CDR3 DNA: TGCGCCAGCAGCCGAACCCAGAGCTCCTACAATGAGCAGTTCTTC. Its translation is CASSRTQSSYNEQFF. The chain combines TRBV4-1 with TRBJ2-1; no clear D. Between the trimmed V and J ends, which lost 4 bases and 0 bases, there was a span of 10 bases. Germline CDR1 reads MGHRA; CDR2 reads YSYEKL. The CDR3 runs to 15 residues.

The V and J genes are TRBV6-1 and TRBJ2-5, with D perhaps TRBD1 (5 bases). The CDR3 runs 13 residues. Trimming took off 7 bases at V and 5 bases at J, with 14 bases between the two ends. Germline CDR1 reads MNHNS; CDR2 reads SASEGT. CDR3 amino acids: CASKDPGRETQYF. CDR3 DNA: TGTGCCAGCAAAGATCCAGGGCGGGAGACCCAGTACTTC.

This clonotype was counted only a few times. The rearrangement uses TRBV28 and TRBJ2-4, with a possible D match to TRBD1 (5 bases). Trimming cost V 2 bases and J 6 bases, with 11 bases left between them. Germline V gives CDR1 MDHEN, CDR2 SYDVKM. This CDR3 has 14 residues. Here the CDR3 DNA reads TGTGCCAGCAGTTTACAAGGGGCCGGAAACATTCAGTACTTC. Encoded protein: CASSLQGAGNIQYF. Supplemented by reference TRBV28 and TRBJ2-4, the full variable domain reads DVKVTQSSRYLVKRTGEKVFLECVQDMDHENMFWYRQDPGLGLRLIYFSYDVKMKEKGDIPEGYSVSREKKERFSLILESASTNQTSMYLCASSLQGAGNIQYFGAGTRLSVL.

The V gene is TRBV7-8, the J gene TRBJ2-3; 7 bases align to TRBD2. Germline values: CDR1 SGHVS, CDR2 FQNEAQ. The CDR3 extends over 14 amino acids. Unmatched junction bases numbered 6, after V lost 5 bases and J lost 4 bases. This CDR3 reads CASSKDGRSDTQYF. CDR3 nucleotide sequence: TGTGCCAGCAGCAAGGACGGGAGGTCAGATACGCAGTATTTT.

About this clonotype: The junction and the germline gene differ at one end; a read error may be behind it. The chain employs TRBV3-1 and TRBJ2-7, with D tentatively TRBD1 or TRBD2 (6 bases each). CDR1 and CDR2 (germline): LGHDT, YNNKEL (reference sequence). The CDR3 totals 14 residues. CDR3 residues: CASSQGGGFYKQYF. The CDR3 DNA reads TGTGCCAGCAGCCAAGGAGGGGGGTTCTACAAGCAGTACTTC.

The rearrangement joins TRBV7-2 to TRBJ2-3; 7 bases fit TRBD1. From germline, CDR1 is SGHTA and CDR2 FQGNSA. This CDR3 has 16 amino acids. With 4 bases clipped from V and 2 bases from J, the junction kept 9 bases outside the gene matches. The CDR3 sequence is CASSSSRDRYTDTQYF. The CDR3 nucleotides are TGTGCCAGCAGCTCATCCCGGGACAGATACACAGATACGCAGTATTTT. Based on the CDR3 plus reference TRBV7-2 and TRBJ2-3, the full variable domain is GAGVSQSPSNKVTEKGKDVELRCDPISGHTALYWYRQSLGQGLEFLIYFQGNSAPDKSGLPSDRFSAERTGGSVSTLTIQRTQQEDSAVYLCASSSSRDRYTDTQYFGPGTRLTVL.

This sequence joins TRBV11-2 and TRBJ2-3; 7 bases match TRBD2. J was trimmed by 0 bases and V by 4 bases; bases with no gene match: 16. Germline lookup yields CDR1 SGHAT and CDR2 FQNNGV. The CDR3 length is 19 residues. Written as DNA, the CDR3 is TGTGCCAGCAGCTCGGGGGGTCGTGGCGGGGCCCTTAGCACAGATACGCAGTATTTT. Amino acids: CASSSGGRGGALSTDTQYF.

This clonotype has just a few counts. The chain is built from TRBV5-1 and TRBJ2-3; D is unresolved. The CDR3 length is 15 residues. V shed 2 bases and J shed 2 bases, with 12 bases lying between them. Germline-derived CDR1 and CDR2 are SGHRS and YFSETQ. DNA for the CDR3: TGCGCCAGCAGCTTTCTCGGACCCAACACAGATACGCAGTATTTT. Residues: CASSFLGPNTDTQYF.

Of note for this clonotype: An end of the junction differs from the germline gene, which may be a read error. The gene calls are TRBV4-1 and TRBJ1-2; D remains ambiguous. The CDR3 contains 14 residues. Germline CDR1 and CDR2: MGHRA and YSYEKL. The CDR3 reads CASSQVQANYGYTF. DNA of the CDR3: TGTGCCAGCAGCCAAGTACAAGCTAACTATGGCTACACCTTC.

CDR3 region: CASSSPGEDTIYF. CDR3 DNA: TGTGCCAGCAGCTCACCAGGGGAGGACACCATATATTTT. The chain carries TRBV7-6 and TRBJ1-3, with D tentatively TRBD1 (6 bases). V was cut by 4 bases and J by 8 bases, with 12 bases left in between. Per germline, CDR1 SGHVS and CDR2 FNYEAQ. The CDR3 is 13 amino acids.

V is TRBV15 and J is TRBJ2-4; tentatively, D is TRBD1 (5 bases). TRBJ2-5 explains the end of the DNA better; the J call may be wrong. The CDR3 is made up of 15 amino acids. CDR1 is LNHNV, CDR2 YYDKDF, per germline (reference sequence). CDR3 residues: CATSRTVPKQETQYF. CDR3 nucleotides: TGTGCCACCAGCAGGACAGTCCCGAAACAAGAGACCCAGTACTTC.

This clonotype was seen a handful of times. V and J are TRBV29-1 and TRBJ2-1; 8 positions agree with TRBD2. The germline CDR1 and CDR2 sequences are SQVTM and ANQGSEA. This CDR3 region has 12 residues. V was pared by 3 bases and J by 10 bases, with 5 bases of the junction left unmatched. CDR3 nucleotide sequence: TGCAGCGTTGATCGGGGGGGAAGGGAGCAGTTCTTC. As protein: CSVDRGGREQFF.

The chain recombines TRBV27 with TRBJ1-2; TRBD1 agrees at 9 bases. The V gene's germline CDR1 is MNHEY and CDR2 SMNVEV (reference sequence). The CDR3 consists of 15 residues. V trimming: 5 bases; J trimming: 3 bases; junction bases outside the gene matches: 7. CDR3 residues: CASSTTGGIDYGYTF. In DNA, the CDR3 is TGTGCCAGCAGTACCACAGGGGGCATCGACTATGGCTACACCTTC.

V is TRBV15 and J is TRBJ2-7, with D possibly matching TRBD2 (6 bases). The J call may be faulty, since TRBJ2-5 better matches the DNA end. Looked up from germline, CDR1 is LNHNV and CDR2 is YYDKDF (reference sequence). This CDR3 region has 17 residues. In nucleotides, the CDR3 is TGTGCCACCAGCAGACCCGATGGGACTCCTGGTAGGGTGACCCAGTACTTC. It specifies CATSRPDGTPGRVTQYF.

For the CDR3, the DNA is TGTGCCAGCAGCGGGGTAGCAGATACGCAGTATTTT. Residues: CASSGVADTQYF. The J gene is TRBJ2-3, the V gene TRBV6-5; tentatively, D is TRBD2 (5 bases). This CDR3 spans 12 amino acids. The ends were cut back, 6 bases at V and 4 bases at J, with 8 bases in the middle. Germline V gene data show CDR1 as MNHEY and CDR2 as SVGAGI.

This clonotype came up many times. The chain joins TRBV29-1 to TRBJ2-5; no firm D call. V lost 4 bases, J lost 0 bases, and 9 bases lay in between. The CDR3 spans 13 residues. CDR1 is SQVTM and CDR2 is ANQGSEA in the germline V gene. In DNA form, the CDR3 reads TGCAGCGTTGTAGGGTTGTACCAAGAGACCCAGTACTTC. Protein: CSVVGLYQETQYF.

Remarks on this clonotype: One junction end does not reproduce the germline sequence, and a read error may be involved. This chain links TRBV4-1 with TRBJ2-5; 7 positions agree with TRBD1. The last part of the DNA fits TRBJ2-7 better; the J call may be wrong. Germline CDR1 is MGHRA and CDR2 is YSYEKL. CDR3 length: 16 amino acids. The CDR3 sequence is CASNQEKDRVFDEQYF. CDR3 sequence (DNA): TGCGCCAGCAACCAAGAAAAAGACAGGGTATTTGACGAGCAGTACTTC.

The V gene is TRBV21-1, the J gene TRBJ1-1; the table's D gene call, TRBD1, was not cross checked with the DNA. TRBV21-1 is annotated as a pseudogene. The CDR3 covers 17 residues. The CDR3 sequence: CASSLNGTGAPNTEAFF. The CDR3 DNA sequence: TGTGCCAGCAGCCTTAACGGGACAGGGGCACCAAACACTGAAGCTTTCTTT.

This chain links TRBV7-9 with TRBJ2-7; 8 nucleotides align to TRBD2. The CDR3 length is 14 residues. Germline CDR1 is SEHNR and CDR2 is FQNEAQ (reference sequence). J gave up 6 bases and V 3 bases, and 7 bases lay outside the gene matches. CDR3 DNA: TGTGCCAGCAGCTTTTCCGGGGGGGCTATCGAGCAGTACTTC. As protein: CASSFSGGAIEQYF.

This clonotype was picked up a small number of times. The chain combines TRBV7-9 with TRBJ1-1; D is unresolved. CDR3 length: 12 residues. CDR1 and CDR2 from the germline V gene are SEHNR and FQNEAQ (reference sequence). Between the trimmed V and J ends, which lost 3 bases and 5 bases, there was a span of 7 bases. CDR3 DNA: TGTGCCAGCAGCTTGGACCTAACTGAAGCTTTCTTT. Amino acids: CASSLDLTEAFF.

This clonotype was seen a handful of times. CDR3 bases: TGTGCCAGCAGTTTAGCTAGCGGGAGGGGGGAGCAGTTCTTC. It codes for CASSLASGRGEQFF. The V call is TRBV27, the J call TRBJ2-1; 12 bases map to TRBD2. The germline V gene has CDR1 MNHEY and CDR2 SMNVEV (reference sequence). CDR3 length equals 14 residues. Germline trimming cut 2 bases from V and 10 bases from J; bases unmatched to any gene: 3.

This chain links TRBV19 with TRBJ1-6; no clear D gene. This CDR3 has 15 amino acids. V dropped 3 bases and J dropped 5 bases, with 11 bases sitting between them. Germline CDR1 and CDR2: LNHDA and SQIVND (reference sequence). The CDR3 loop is CASSMPGSNNSPLHF. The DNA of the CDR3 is TGTGCCAGTAGTATGCCGGGGTCTAATAATTCACCCCTCCACTTT.

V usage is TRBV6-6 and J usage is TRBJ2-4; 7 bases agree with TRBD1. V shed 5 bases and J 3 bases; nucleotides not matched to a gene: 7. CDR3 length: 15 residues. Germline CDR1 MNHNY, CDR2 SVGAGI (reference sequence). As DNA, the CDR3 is TGTGCCAGCAGTCAGAACAGGGGTGTCAAAAACATTCAGTACTTC. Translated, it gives CASSQNRGVKNIQYF.

The CDR3, as DNA: TGTGCCAGCAGCCAAGGCCGGGTTGCTGGCTACACCTTC. The encoded protein is CASSQGRVAGYTF. The gene calls are TRBV7-6 and TRBJ1-2; D is unresolved. CDR3 size: 13 residues. The germline gives CDR1 SGHVS, CDR2 FNYEAQ. Trimming left V 5 bases short and J 7 bases short, with 14 bases between. Complete variable domain (other parts from reference TRBV7-6 and TRBJ1-2): GAGVSQSPRYKVTKRGQDVALRCDPISGHVSLYWYRQALGQGPEFLTYFNYEAQQDKSGLPNDRFSAERPEGSISTLTIQRTEQRDSAMYRCASSQGRVAGYTFGSGTRLTVV.